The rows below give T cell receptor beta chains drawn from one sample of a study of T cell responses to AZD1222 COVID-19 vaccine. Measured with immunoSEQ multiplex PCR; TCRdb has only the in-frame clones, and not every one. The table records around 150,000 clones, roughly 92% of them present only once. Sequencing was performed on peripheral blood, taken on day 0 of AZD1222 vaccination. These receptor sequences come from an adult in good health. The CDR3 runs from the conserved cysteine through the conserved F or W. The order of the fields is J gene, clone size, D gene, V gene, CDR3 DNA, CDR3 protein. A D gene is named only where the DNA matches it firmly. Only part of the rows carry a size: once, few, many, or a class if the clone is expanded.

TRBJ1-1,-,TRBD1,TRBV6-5,TGTGCCAGCAGTTATAGGACAGGGCGCACTGAAGCTTTCTTT,CASSYRTGRTEAFF
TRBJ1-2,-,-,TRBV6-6,TGTGCCAGCCCCCCCCTCTATGGCTACACCTTC,CASPPLYGYTF
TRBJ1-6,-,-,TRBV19,TGTGCCAGTAGTGAAGGCTCCTATAATTCACCCCTCCACTTT,CASSEGSYNSPLHF
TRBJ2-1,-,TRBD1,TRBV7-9,TGTGCCAGCAGCTTAGAGCTGACAGGGTCCTACAATGAGCAGTTCTTC,CASSLELTGSYNEQFF
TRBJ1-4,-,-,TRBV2,TGTGCCAGCAGTGATGGGGGAGAAAAACTGTTTTTT,CASSDGGEKLFF
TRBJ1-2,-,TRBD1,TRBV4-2,TGTGCCAGCAGCCAGCCGGAACGGGACAGCGGTGGCTACACCTTC,CASSQPERDSGGYTF
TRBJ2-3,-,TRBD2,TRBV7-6,TGTGCCAGCAGCCTTGGGTCGCGGGGGGTCGCAGATACGCAGTATTTT,CASSLGSRGVADTQYF
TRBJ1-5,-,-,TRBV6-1,TGTGCCAGCAGTGAGTATTGGGGCAATCAGCCCCAGCATTTT,CASSEYWGNQPQHF
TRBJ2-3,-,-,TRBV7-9,TGTGCCAGCACCCGTACGGGAGCCCCCACAGATACGCAGTATTTT,CASTRTGAPTDTQYF
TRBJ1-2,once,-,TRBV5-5,TGTGCCAGCAGCTTGGCCGGGACGGGATCCCTCTATGGCTACACCTTC,CASSLAGTGSLYGYTF
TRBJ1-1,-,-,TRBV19,TGTGCCAGTAGTATAGGGTATGGACGTGAAGCTTTCTTT,CASSIGYGREAFF
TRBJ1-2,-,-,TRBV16,TGTGCCAGCAGCCAATCGGTGACCAGCTATGGCTACACCTTC,CASSQSVTSYGYTF
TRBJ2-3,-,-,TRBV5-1,TGCGCCAGCAGCTTGGACAGGGGAGGAACAGATACGCAGTATTTT,CASSLDRGGTDTQYF
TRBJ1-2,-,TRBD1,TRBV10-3,TGTGCCATCAGTGAGCCGGGGACAGTATATGGCTACACCTTC,CAISEPGTVYGYTF
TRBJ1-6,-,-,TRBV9,TGTGCCAGCAGCGTTCGGGAAAGAGGGTCACCCCTCCACTTT,CASSVRERGSPLHF
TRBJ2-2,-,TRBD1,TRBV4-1,TGCGCCAGCAGCCCCTGGACAGGGGCGAACACCGGGGAGCTGTTTTTT,CASSPWTGANTGELFF
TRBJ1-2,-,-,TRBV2,TGTGCCAGCAGTGTGGGGGCTAACTATGGCTACACCTTC,CASSVGANYGYTF
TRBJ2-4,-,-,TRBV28,TGTGCCAGCACCTCCGACGGCGGTAGAAACATTCAGTACTTC,CASTSDGGRNIQYF
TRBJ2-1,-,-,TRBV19,TGTGCCAGCACGTATATGGCGGCAGACAATGAGCAGTTCTTC,CASTYMAADNEQFF
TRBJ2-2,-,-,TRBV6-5,TGTGCCAGCAGCCTCGCTAACACCGGGGAGCTGTTTTTT,CASSLANTGELFF
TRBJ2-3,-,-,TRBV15,TGTGCCACCAGCAGAGATAGGGGTTCTGCAGATACGCAGTATTTT,CATSRDRGSADTQYF
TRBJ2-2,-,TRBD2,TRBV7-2,TGTGCCAGCAGCTTAGTTTTAGCGGGGGGGCTCGACACCGGGGAGCTGTTTTTT,CASSLVLAGGLDTGELFF
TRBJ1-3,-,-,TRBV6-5,TGTGCCAGCAGTTACTCTGAGGGTCCTGGAAACACCATATATTTT,CASSYSEGPGNTIYF
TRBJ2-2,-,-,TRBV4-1,TGCGCCAGCAGCCAAGATTTCGGCACCGGGGAGCTGTTTTTT,CASSQDFGTGELFF
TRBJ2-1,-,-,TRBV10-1,TGCGCCAGCAGTGAATTTCGTGGCTACAATGAGCAGTTCTTC,CASSEFRGYNEQFF
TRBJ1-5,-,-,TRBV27,TGTGCCAGCAGTCCCTCGTCAGGCCGAGATCAGCCCCAGCATTTT,CASSPSSGRDQPQHF
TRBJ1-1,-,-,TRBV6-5,TGTGCCAGCAGGGACCTTGCGGGAAGGAACACTGAAGCTTTCTTT,CASRDLAGRNTEAFF
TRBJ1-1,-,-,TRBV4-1,TGCGCCAGCAGCCAAGCGTTAGGGAACACTGAAGCTTTCTTT,CASSQALGNTEAFF
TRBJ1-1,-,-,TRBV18,TGTGCCAGCTCACCTCCGAGGGGGAGGGCTGAAGCTTTCTTT,CASSPPRGRAEAFF
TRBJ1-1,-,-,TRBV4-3,TGCGCCAGCAGCCCAATACAGGGTTGGACTGAAGCTTTCTTT,CASSPIQGWTEAFF
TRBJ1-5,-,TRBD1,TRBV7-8,TGTGCCAGCAGCTTAGCGTTAAGACAGGGGCGTGGGCAGCCCCAGCATTTT,CASSLALRQGRGQPQHF
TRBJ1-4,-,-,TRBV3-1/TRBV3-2,TGTGCCAGCAGCCAACGGACAGCTAATGAAAAACTGTTTTTT,CASSQRTANEKLFF
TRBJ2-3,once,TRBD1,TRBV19,TGTGCCAGTAGTATAGTGGGACAGATTACAGATACGCAGTATTTT,CASSIVGQITDTQYF
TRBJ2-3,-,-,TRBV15,TGTGCCACCAGCAGAGACCGGGCCGCACTACTTCCCGATACGCAGTATTTT,CATSRDRAALLPDTQYF
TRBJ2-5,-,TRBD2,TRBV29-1,TGCAGCGTTACCGGGACTAGCGGGGTTGAGACCCAGTACTTC,CSVTGTSGVETQYF
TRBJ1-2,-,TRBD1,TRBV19,TGTGCCAGTAGCCCAACCCCAGGGGGCGTTGGCTACACCTTC,CASSPTPGGVGYTF
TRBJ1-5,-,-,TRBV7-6,TGTGCCAGCAGTCCGGACAGTCTAAGCAATCAGCCCCAGCATTTT,CASSPDSLSNQPQHF
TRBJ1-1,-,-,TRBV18,TGTGCCAGCTCACCACCGTCGTTGGGATGGACTGAAGCTTTCTTT,CASSPPSLGWTEAFF
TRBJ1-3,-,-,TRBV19,TGTGCCAGTACCCCGGGGAAAATGTATTTT,CASTPGKMYF
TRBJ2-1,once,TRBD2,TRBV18,TGTGCCAGCTCACCTAGCGGGAACCCCGGCAATGAGCAGTTCTTC,CASSPSGNPGNEQFF
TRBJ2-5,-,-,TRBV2,TGTGCCAGCAGCGCATACCGGACAGCAGAGACCCAGTACTTC,CASSAYRTAETQYF
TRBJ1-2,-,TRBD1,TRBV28,TGTGCCAGTTTCGACAGGGAATTGTATGGCTACACCTTC,CASFDRELYGYTF
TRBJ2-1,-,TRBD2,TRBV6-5,TGTGCCAGCAGTTACTCGGGACTAGCGGGGAAAAATGAGCAGTTCTTC,CASSYSGLAGKNEQFF
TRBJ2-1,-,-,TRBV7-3,TGTGCCAGCAGCTTAATGCCCGGGGGCCCACAGAATGAGCAGTTCTTC,CASSLMPGGPQNEQFF
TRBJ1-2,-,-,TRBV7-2,TGTGCCAGCAGCTTAGGACAGAGCTTCAACGGTGGCTACACCTTC,CASSLGQSFNGGYTF
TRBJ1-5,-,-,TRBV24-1,TGTGCCACCAGTGAATTTAACTTAGCGGGCAATCAGCCCCAGCATTTT,CATSEFNLAGNQPQHF
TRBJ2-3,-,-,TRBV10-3,TGTGCCTCGGGCCTTGGAGGGACTAGCACAGATACGCAGTATTTT,CASGLGGTSTDTQYF
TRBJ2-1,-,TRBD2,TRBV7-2,TGTGCCAGCAGCTACAAGACAAGACTAGCGGACAATGAGCAGTTCTTC,CASSYKTRLADNEQFF
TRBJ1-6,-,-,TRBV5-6,TGTGCCAGCAGCTTGTTAGGCCAGGGAGGTTCACCCCTCCACTTT,CASSLLGQGGSPLHF
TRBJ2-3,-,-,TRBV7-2,TGTGCCAGCAGCTCAAGGCTAAGCACAGATACGCAGTATTTT,CASSSRLSTDTQYF
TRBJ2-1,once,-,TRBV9,TGTGCCAGCAGTTCAGGGAATGAGCAGTTCTTC,CASSSGNEQFF
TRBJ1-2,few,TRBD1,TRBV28,TGTGCCAGCAGTCATGGGACAGGACCCTATGGCTACACCTTC,CASSHGTGPYGYTF
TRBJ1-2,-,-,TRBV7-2,TGTGCCAGCAGCCTCTACCCGGGGGTAGTTGAGGGCTACACCTTC,CASSLYPGVVEGYTF